This T cell receptor (beta chain) was observed in a study of T cell responses to AZD1222 COVID-19 vaccine. Study-wide results and caveats: Dominant CD4 TCR responses targeted spike regions 160-218 and 743-854. Baseline seropositives among AZD1222 recipients totaled only five to seven. All repertoire sampling was performed exclusively after the peak T cell response. Females made up more of the donors, who were largely white British, and clonal diversity may have come out too low.

About this clone itself: Its antigen is not identified.

Method: immunoSEQ multiplex PCR; TCRdb's copy keeps in-frame clones and lacks some. This sample has 90,000 to 110,000 clones, with roughly 87% found just once. The length of the CDR3 is 15 residues. The germline V gene encodes CDR1 SGHRS and CDR2 YFSETQ. With 0 bases removed from V and 0 bases from J, the gap between germline ends came to 7 bases. The sample consisted of peripheral blood, taken on day 0 of AZD1222 vaccination. The chain carries TRBV5-1 and TRBJ1-3; weak D call: TRBD1 (5 bases). The sequence was obtained from an adult in good health. The chain's CDR3 is CASSLEGSSGNTIYF. The CDR3 bases are TGCGCCAGCAGCTTGGAGGGGTCCTCTGGAAACACCATATATTTT.